The 19 T cell receptor beta chains below come from one sample, sequenced in a study of OX40 agonist ivuxolimab in advanced cancers. The method was the immunoSEQ multiplex PCR assay. The clones in this table, taken by TCRdb from immuneACCESS, are in-frame only. Not every clone is retained; where verified, under half of the shortfall comes from an unresolved V gene, and the cause of the rest is unknown. For this sample the table gives 80,000 or so clones, of which around nine tenths were detected only once. The top ten clonotypes cover around 2.6% of the sample. The input for sequencing was CD4+ or CD8+ T cells sorted from blood, taken in a trial of the OX40 agonist ivuxolimab. The receptors here all came from an adult with an advanced solid tumor such as melanoma, head and neck, liver or kidney cancer.

This rearrangement joins TRBV27 to TRBJ1-5; no definite D call. CDR1 and CDR2 (germline): MNHEY, SMNVEV (reference sequence). Deletions cut 1 base from V and 6 bases from J, with 1 base between. The CDR3 runs 11 residues. The CDR3 DNA reads as TGTGCCAGCAGTTTATGTCAGCCCCAGCATTTT. Its protein is CASSLCQPQHF.

The J gene is TRBJ2-5, the V gene TRBV18; D is perhaps TRBD1 or TRBD2 (6 bases each). The CDR3 covers 16 residues. Trimming cost V 4 bases and J 4 bases, with 19 bases left between them. Germline values: CDR1 KGHSH, CDR2 LQKENI. The chain's CDR3 is CASSLRQAAGSETQYF. Written as DNA, the CDR3 is TGTGCCAGCTCACTTCGACAGGCGGCGGGGTCAGAGACCCAGTACTTC.

This clone showed up just once. The rearrangement joins TRBV5-1 to TRBJ1-5; D may be TRBD1 (5 bases). V lost 0 bases to trimming and J lost 6 bases, with 10 bases between them. Germline lookup yields CDR1 SGHRS and CDR2 YFSETQ. There are 14 residues in the CDR3. CDR3 in amino acids: CASSLAGTTQPQHF. For the CDR3, the DNA is TGCGCCAGCAGCTTGGCCGGGACGACTCAGCCCCAGCATTTT.

V and J are TRBV6-5 and TRBJ2-5, with 7 bases identical to TRBD2. V lost 7 bases and J lost 8; bases outside the gene matches: 13. The CDR3 runs 14 residues. Germline values: CDR1 MNHEY, CDR2 SVGAGI. CDR3 DNA sequence: TGTGCCAGCAACGTAGGGAGGGAGTCGCTTACCCAGTACTTC. Protein: CASNVGRESLTQYF.

The V call is TRBV5-1, the J call TRBJ2-5; D might be TRBD1 (5 bases). The CDR3 is 15 residues long. Germline CDR1 SGHRS, CDR2 YFSETQ. The V end lost 0 bases, the J end lost 4 bases, and 13 bases lay between the germline ends. DNA of the CDR3: TGCGCCAGCAGCTTGGCATCCAGGGTCGGAGAGACCCAGTACTTC. This gives the protein CASSLASRVGETQYF.

The V and J genes are TRBV7-9 and TRBJ2-7, with 7 bases that match TRBD2. Trimming removed 5 bases from V and 1 base from J; junction bases left unmatched: 5. The CDR3 covers 14 residues. Germline CDR1 reads SEHNR; CDR2 reads FQNEAQ (reference sequence). This CDR3 reads CASSLGGNSYEQYF. Written as DNA, the CDR3 is TGTGCCAGCAGCCTGGGAGGGAATTCCTACGAGCAGTACTTC.

This chain connects TRBV5-1 to TRBJ1-6; 7 bases are a match to TRBD1. The V gene end was trimmed by 4 bases and the J gene end by 2 bases; junction bases not matched to a gene: 6. In germline, CDR1 is SGHRS, CDR2 YFSETQ. The CDR3 has 16 amino acids. CDR3 bases: TGCGCCAGCAGCCTGGATGGGACAGCCTATAATTCACCCCTCCACTTT. The encoded protein is CASSLDGTAYNSPLHF.

About this clone itself: Sequence at one end of the junction differs from germline and may be a read error. J is TRBJ1-5 and V is TRBV19; D is unclear. The germline V gene has CDR1 LNHDA and CDR2 SQIVND (reference sequence). This CDR3 contains 13 residues. The CDR3 loop is CASSLERNQPQHF. The CDR3 nucleotides are TGTGCCAGTAGTCTAGAAAGAAATCAGCCCCAGCATTTT.

Regarding this clone: This same CDR3 is encoded by further DNA sequences in the sample. This rearrangement joins TRBV11-2 to TRBJ1-1; D not certain. The CDR3 sequence is 13 residues long. The germline V and J ends were trimmed by 0 bases and 2 bases, with 4 bases remaining between them. Germline CDR1 reads SGHAT; CDR2 reads FQNNGV. The DNA for the CDR3 is TGTGCCAGCAGCTTAGATCCCAACACTGAAGCTTTCTTT. As protein: CASSLDPNTEAFF.

This chain links TRBV7-6 with TRBJ2-2, with 8 bases lining up with TRBD2. Germline loops: CDR1 SGHVS, CDR2 FNYEAQ. The J segment lost 8 bases and the V segment lost 3 bases, leaving 5 bases of the junction unmatched. The CDR3 has 14 amino acids. The CDR3 DNA is TGTGCCAGCAGCTTGGGACTAGTCATGGGGGAGCTGTTTTTT. Its translation: CASSLGLVMGELFF.

The V gene is TRBV6-6, the J gene TRBJ2-7, with a tentative D call TRBD1 (6 bases). The CDR3 is 15 amino acids. CDR1 is MNHNY, CDR2 SVGAGI, per germline (reference sequence). The V and J ends lost 6 bases and 2 bases respectively, with 17 bases between them. The CDR3 DNA sequence: TGTGCCAGCAGCGGGAAGGGGACACCGACCTACGAGCAGTACTTC. It is translated as CASSGKGTPTYEQYF.

V usage is TRBV5-4 and J usage is TRBJ1-6; perhaps TRBD1 as D (6 bases). This CDR3 is built from 15 residues. The germline V gene encodes CDR1 SGHNT and CDR2 YYREEE (reference sequence). V lost 3 bases and J 13 bases, leaving 20 bases between the germline ends. CDR3 sequence: CASSSRGGPVWPLHF. The CDR3 DNA reads TGTGCCAGCAGCTCCCGGGGGGGGCCTGTCTGGCCCCTCCACTTT.

The CDR3 here is CATKNRGYGYTF. The CDR3 DNA reads TGTGCCACTAAAAACAGGGGTTATGGCTACACCTTC. The V gene is TRBV5-4, the J gene TRBJ1-2, with 7 bases aligning to TRBD1. CDR3 size: 12 residues. Trimming at V came to 9 bases and at J to 5 bases, leaving 7 bases not matched to a gene. The V gene's germline CDR1 is SGHNT and CDR2 YYREEE (reference sequence).

V gene TRBV10-3 combines with J gene TRBJ1-2; D unclear. The V gene lost 10 bases and the J gene lost 0 bases, with 9 bases spanning the gap. The CDR3 is made up of 12 amino acids. CDR1 and CDR2 (germline): ENHRY, SYGVKD. CDR3 amino acids: CASSGTNYGYTF. CDR3 in DNA: TGTGCCAGTTCCGGGACTAACTATGGCTACACCTTC.

This chain uses TRBV28 with TRBJ2-7; the D is unclear. The CDR3 runs 16 residues. Trimming took 2 bases from V and 4 from J, leaving 18 bases between them. CDR1 is MDHEN and CDR2 is SYDVKM in the germline V gene. The CDR3 nucleotides are TGTGCCAGCAGTTTACCCCCCGGTCCACCGCCTTACGAGCAGTACTTC. Translating it yields CASSLPPGPPPYEQYF.

V usage is TRBV4-1 and J usage is TRBJ2-5; the D is unclear. Germline CDR1 is MGHRA and CDR2 is YSYEKL. There are 14 residues in the CDR3. The ends were cut back, 1 base at V and 4 bases at J, with 10 bases in the middle. The CDR3: CASSQGESRETQYF. CDR3 DNA: TGCGCCAGCAGCCAAGGGGAAAGCCGAGAGACCCAGTACTTC.

V and J are TRBV6-6 and TRBJ1-1; TRBD1 matches at 8 bases. Germline lookup yields CDR1 MNHNY and CDR2 SVGAGI (reference sequence). The CDR3 extends over 16 amino acids. The ends lost 4 bases at V and 1 base at J; junction bases unmatched: 8. This CDR3 is CASSSLGQGQNTEAFF. The CDR3 region has the DNA TGTGCCAGCAGTTCTTTAGGACAGGGCCAGAACACTGAAGCTTTCTTT.

The chain couples TRBV6-5 to TRBJ2-2; D is perhaps TRBD2 (6 bases). This CDR3 spans 15 amino acids. The germline V gene has CDR1 MNHEY and CDR2 SVGAGI. V was pared by 0 bases and J by 5 bases, with 10 bases between. The CDR3 DNA reads TGTGCCAGCAGTTACTCGGTGGCGGGGACCGGGGAGCTGTTTTTT. Protein product: CASSYSVAGTGELFF.

This chain links TRBV5-1 with TRBJ1-2; D may be TRBD1 (6 bases). CDR1 is SGHRS and CDR2 is YFSETQ in the germline V gene. Trimming pared 0 bases from V and 3 bases from J, leaving 12 bases between. This CDR3 region has 15 residues. The CDR3 sequence: CASSLAPGGDYGYTF. In nucleotides, the CDR3 is TGCGCCAGCAGCTTGGCGCCGGGGGGCGACTATGGCTACACCTTC.